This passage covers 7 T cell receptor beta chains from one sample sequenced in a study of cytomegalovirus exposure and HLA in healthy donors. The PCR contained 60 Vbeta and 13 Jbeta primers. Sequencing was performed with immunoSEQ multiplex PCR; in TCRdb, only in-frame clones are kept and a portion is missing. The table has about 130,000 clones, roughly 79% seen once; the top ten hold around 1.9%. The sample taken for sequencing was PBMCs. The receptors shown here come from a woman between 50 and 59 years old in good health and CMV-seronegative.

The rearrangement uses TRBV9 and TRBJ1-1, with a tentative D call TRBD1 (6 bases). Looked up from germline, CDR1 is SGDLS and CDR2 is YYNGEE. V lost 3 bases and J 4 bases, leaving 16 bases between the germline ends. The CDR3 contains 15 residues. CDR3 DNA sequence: TGTGCCAGCAGCGCCCGTACAGGGTTAGGCACTGAAGCTTTCTTT. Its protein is CASSARTGLGTEAFF.

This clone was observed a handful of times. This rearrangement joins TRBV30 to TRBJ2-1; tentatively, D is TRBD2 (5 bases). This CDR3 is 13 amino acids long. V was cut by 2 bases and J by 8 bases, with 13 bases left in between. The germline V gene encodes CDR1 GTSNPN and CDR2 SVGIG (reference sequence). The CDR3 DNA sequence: TGTGCCTGGAGTTCGACTGCCGGGGATGAGCAGTTCTTC. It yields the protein CAWSSTAGDEQFF.

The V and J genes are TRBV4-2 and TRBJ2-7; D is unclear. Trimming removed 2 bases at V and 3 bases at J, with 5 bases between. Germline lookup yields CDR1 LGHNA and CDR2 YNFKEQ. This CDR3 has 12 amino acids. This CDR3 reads CASSQSGYEQYF. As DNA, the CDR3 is TGTGCCAGCAGCCAATCAGGCTACGAGCAGTACTTC.

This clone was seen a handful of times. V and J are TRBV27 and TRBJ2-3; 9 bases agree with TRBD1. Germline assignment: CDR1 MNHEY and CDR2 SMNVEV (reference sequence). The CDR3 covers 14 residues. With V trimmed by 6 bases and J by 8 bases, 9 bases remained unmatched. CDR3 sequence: CASRPGTGFSTQYF. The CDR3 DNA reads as TGTGCCAGCAGGCCCGGGACAGGGTTTAGTACGCAGTATTTT.

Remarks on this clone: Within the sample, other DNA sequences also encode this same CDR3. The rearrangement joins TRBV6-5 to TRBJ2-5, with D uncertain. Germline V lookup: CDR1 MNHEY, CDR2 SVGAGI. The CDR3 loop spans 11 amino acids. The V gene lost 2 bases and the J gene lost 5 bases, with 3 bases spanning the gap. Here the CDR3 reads CASSYRETQYF. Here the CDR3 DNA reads TGTGCCAGCAGTTACCGGGAGACCCAGTACTTC.

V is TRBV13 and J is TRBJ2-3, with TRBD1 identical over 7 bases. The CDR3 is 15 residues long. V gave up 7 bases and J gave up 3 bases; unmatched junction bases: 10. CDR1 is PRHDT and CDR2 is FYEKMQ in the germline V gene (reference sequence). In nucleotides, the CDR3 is TGTGCCAGCACGGGTACAGGGGAAAAGACAGATACGCAGTATTTT. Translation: CASTGTGEKTDTQYF.

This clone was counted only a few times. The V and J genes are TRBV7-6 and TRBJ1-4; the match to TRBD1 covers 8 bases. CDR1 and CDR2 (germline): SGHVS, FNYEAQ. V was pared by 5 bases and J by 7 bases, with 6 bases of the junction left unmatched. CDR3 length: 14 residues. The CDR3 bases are TGTGCCAGCAGCGCGACAGGGGCAATTGAAAAACTGTTTTTT. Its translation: CASSATGAIEKLFF.